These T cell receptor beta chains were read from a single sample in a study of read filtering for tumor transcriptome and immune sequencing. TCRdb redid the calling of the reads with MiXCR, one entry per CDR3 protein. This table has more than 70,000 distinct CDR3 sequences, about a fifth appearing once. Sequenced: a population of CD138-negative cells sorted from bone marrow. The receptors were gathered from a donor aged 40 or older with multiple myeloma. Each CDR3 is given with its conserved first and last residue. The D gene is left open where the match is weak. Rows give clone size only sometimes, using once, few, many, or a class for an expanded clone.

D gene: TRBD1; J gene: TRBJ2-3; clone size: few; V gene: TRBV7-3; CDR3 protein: CASSPGTGMYF; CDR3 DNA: TGTGCCAGCAGCCCCGGGACAGGGATGTATTTT
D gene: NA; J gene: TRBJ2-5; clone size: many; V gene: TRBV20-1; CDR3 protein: CTAGGQETQYF; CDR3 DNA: TGCACCGCAGGGGGGCAAGAGACCCAGTACTTC
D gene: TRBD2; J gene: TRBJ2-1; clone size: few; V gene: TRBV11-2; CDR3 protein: CASSPTSGGNEQFF; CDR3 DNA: TGTGCCAGCAGCCCGACTAGCGGGGGGAATGAGCAGTTCTTC
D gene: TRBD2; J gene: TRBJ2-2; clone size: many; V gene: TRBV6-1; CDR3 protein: CASSLLAGGNTGELFF; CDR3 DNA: TGTGCCAGCAGTCTCCTAGCGGGGGGGAACACCGGGGAGCTGTTTTTT
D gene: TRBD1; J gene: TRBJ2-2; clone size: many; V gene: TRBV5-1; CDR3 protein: CASSFLTGEDTGELFF; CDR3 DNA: TGCGCCAGCAGCTTTCTGACAGGGGAGGACACCGGGGAGCTGTTTTTT
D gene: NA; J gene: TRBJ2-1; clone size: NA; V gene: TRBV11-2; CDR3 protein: CASSLDVASNEQFF; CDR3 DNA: TGTGCCAGCAGCTTAGATGTAGCATCCAATGAGCAGTTCTTC
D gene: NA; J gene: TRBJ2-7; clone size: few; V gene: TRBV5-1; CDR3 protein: CASSLGQSLPGEQYF; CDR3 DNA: TGCGCCAGCAGCTTAGGACAGTCCCTTCCTGGCGAGCAGTACTTC
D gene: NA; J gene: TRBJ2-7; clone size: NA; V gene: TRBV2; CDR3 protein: CASSDGGLKGNEQYF; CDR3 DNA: TGTGCTAGCAGTGACGGGGGCCTAAAGGGCAATGAGCAGTACTTC
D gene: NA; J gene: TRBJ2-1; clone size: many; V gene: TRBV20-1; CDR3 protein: CSAPRVYNEQFF; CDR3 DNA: TGCAGTGCGCCGAGGGTTTACAATGAGCAGTTCTTC
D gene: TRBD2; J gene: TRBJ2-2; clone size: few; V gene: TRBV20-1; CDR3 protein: CSARGGLAENTGELFF; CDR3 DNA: TGCAGTGCTAGAGGTGGGCTAGCGGAGAACACCGGGGAGCTGTTTTTT
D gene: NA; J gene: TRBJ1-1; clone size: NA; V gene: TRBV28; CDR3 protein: CASSFPYAEASF; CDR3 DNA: TGTGCCAGCAGTTTCCCATACGCTGAAGCTTCCTTT
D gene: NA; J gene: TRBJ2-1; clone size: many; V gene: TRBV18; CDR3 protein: CASSRAKQNSWGEQFF; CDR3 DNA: TGTGCCAGCTCTCGAGCGAAACAGAACTCTTGGGGTGAGCAGTTCTTC
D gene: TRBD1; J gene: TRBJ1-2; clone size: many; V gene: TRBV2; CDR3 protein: CASRRNAGTGGGGYTF; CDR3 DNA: TGTGCCAGCAGAAGAAACGCCGGGACAGGGGGCGGTGGCTACACCTTC
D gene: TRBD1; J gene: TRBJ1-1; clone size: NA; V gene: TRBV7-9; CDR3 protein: CASSATGAVTEAFF; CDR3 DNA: TGTGCCAGCAGCGCGACAGGGGCCGTCACTGAAGCTTTCTTT
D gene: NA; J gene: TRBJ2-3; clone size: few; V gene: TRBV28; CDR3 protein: CASSPSGRGPDTQYF; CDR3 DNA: TGTGCCAGCAGCCCGTCCGGGCGGGGACCCGATACGCAGTATTTT
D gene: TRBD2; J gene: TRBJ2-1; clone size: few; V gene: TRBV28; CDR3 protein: CASSLPTSGGQEQFF; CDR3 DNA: TGTGCCAGCAGTTTACCGACTAGCGGGGGGCAGGAGCAGTTCTTC
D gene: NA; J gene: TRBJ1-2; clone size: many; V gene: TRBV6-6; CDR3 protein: CASSLLDYGYTF; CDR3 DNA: TGTGCCAGCAGCCTACTAGATTATGGCTACACCTTC
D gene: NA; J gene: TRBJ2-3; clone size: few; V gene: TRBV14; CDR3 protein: CASSQDPVFPGMDTQYF; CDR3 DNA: TGTGCCAGCAGCCAAGATCCGGTTTTTCCGGGCATGGATACGCAGTATTTT
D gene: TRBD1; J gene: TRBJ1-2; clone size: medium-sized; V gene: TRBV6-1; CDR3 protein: CASNPGQAIYGYTF; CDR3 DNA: TGTGCCAGCAACCCGGGACAGGCTATTTATGGCTACACCTTC
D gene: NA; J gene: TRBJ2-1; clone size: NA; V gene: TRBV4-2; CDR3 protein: CASSHFAAQVSYNEKFF; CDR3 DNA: TGTGCCAGCAGCCATTTTGCAGCGCAGGTCTCCTACAATGAGAAGTTCTTC